This T cell receptor (beta chain) was sequenced for a study of monozygotic twins with inflammatory bowel disease. Regarding this clonotype: Its antigen is currently unknown.

TCRdb re-called the 5' RACE reads and catalogs CDR3 proteins one per entry, DNA excluded. This listing includes nearly 450,000 distinct CDR3 sequences. Blood samples, whole and unsorted for T cells, yielded the isolated total RNA. Findings of the study overall: Limited power may explain why concordant and discordant twins showed no difference in repertoire similarity.

The origin of this receptor is a human donor with ulcerative colitis or Crohn's disease, or a healthy co-twin of an affected twin (not recorded which). Sequencing was performed on blood.

The CDR3 loop is CASSSSPYGSYEQYF. The J gene is TRBJ2-7, the V gene TRBV7-2; the D gene TCRdb calls, TRBD2, cannot be checked with no DNA. CDR1 SGHTA and CDR2 FQGNSA come from the germline V gene. There are 15 residues in the CDR3.